The rows below give T cell receptor beta chains drawn from one sample of a study of blood T cell repertoires in COVID-19. The method was immunoSEQ multiplex PCR; TCRdb's version includes in-frame clones alone and lacks a portion of them. The data contain over 150,000 clones, around 83% of them seen just once; the ten biggest clones take up less than 15%. Sequenced: peripheral blood. The receptors were sampled from a human donor in a cohort sampled during active COVID-19. The CDR3 runs from the conserved cysteine through the conserved F or W. Each record gives: J gene, D gene, clone size, V gene, CDR3 protein, CDR3 DNA. A D gene is named only where the DNA matches it firmly. A row's size may be missing; if present it is once, few, many or a size class.

>TRBJ1-1|.|.|TRBV7-9
CASLRHMNTEAFF
TGTGCCAGCCTACGACACATGAACACTGAAGCTTTCTTT
>TRBJ2-1|.|.|TRBV2
CASSAVNEQFF
TGTGCCAGCAGTGCAGTCAATGAGCAGTTCTTC
>TRBJ1-1|.|.|TRBV28
CASSLIRGMGVNTEAFF
TGTGCCAGCAGTTTAATAAGGGGGATGGGAGTGAACACTGAAGCTTTCTTT
>TRBJ2-5|.|.|TRBV5-1
CASSFQGGETQYF
TGCGCCAGCAGCTTTCAGGGCGGTGAGACCCAGTACTTC
>TRBJ1-1|.|.|TRBV11-2
CASSLVLVTDSEAFF
TGTGCCAGCAGCTTAGTGTTAGTGACAGACTCTGAAGCTTTCTTT
>TRBJ1-1|.|.|TRBV6-5
CASTGRGNTEAFF
TGTGCCAGCACTGGCAGGGGGAACACTGAAGCTTTCTTT
>TRBJ2-7|.|.|TRBV3-1/TRBV3-2
CASSPGTAYEQYF
TGTGCCAGCAGTCCCGGGACTGCCTACGAGCAGTACTTC
>TRBJ1-4|TRBD1|.|TRBV2
CASSGGTGEKLFF
TGTGCCAGCAGTGGAGGGACAGGCGAAAAACTGTTTTTT
>TRBJ2-7|TRBD2|.|TRBV6-5
CASIRGLADSYEQYF
TGTGCCAGCATCAGGGGACTAGCGGACTCCTACGAGCAGTACTTC
>TRBJ2-7|.|many|TRBV27
CASSIIQSSNEQYF
TGTGCCAGCAGTATCATACAGAGCTCCAACGAGCAGTACTTC
>TRBJ2-7|.|.|TRBV2
CASSEPSKTENYEQYF
TGTGCCAGCAGTGAACCCTCAAAGACAGAAAACTACGAGCAGTACTTC
>TRBJ2-2|.|.|TRBV30
CAWSVLAGELFF
TGTGCCTGGAGTGTACTAGCCGGGGAGCTGTTTTTT
>TRBJ2-5|TRBD2|once|TRBV28
CASSFIGRGKETQYF
TGTGCCAGCAGTTTTATTGGGCGGGGGAAAGAGACCCAGTACTTC
>TRBJ1-2|TRBD1|.|TRBV13
CASSGDREGYGYTF
TGTGCCAGCAGCGGGGACAGGGAGGGCTATGGCTACACCTTC
>TRBJ2-1|TRBD1|.|TRBV5-6
CASSFFSGQGGEQFF
TGTGCCAGCAGCTTCTTTTCTGGACAGGGAGGTGAGCAGTTCTTC
>TRBJ2-1|.|.|TRBV10-2
CASSGLADNEQFF
TGCGCCAGCAGTGGGCTAGCCGACAATGAGCAGTTCTTC
>TRBJ1-2|TRBD1|.|TRBV4-1
CASSQGTGDSSYGYTF
TGCGCCAGCAGCCAAGGGACAGGGGATAGTAGCTATGGCTACACCTTC
>TRBJ1-4|.|.|TRBV6-6
CASSYDVRGELFF
TGTGCCAGCAGTTATGACGTTCGCGGGGAACTGTTTTTT
>TRBJ1-2|.|.|TRBV28
CASSFGRALNGYTF
TGTGCCAGCAGTTTCGGCAGGGCCCTGAATGGCTACACCTTC
>TRBJ1-4|TRBD1|.|TRBV10-3
CAISESDRGGEKLFF
TGTGCCATCAGTGAGTCTGACAGGGGGGGAGAAAAACTGTTTTTT
>TRBJ2-1|.|once|TRBV20-1
CSALQGYEQFF
TGCAGTGCTCTTCAGGGTTATGAGCAGTTCTTC
>TRBJ1-5|.|.|TRBV6-1
CASSEPGISNQPQHF
TGTGCCAGCAGTGAACCAGGGATCAGCAATCAGCCCCAGCATTTT
>TRBJ1-2|.|.|TRBV28
CASRPYEVQGYTF
TGTGCCAGCAGACCATACGAAGTTCAGGGCTACACCTTC
>TRBJ2-4|.|.|TRBV2
CASSELSSPSGIKNIQYF
TGTGCCAGCAGTGAACTTAGTTCCCCCTCGGGGATCAAAAACATTCAGTACTTC
>TRBJ2-1|.|.|TRBV6-5
CASSRDRWSYNEQFF
TGTGCCAGCAGTAGAGACAGGTGGTCCTACAATGAGCAGTTCTTC
>TRBJ2-5|TRBD1|once|TRBV2
CASMTGATQETQYF
TGTGCCAGCATGACAGGGGCCACCCAAGAGACCCAGTACTTC
>TRBJ2-1|TRBD1|.|TRBV30
CAWDRGRNEQFF
TGTGCCTGGGACAGGGGTCGAAATGAGCAGTTCTTC
>TRBJ2-7|.|.|TRBV2
CASSRGLEGRYEQYF
TGTGCCAGCAGCCGAGGGTTGGAGGGTCGGTACGAGCAGTACTTC
>TRBJ2-6|.|.|TRBV7-2
CASTVYEYSGANVLTF
TGTGCCAGCACCGTCTATGAGTACTCTGGGGCCAACGTCCTGACTTTC
>TRBJ2-1|.|few|TRBV7-2
CASSSTLARHNEQFF
TGTGCCAGCAGCTCCACACTGGCGAGGCACAATGAGCAGTTCTTC
>TRBJ1-4|.|.|TRBV29-1
CSVTNRVEKLFF
TGCAGCGTGACAAACAGGGTTGAAAAACTGTTTTTT
>TRBJ2-7|TRBD1|.|TRBV7-2
CASSLAPGTGGEEQYF
TGTGCCAGCAGCTTAGCCCCCGGGACAGGGGGGGAAGAGCAGTACTTC
>TRBJ2-5|TRBD2|.|TRBV19
CASSMAGGPLETQYF
TGTGCCAGTAGTATGGCGGGAGGGCCGCTTGAGACCCAGTACTTC
>TRBJ2-2|TRBD1|few|TRBV5-1
CASSPRMRTGPVGELFF
TGCGCCAGCAGCCCGAGGATGAGGACAGGGCCTGTCGGGGAGCTGTTTTTT
>TRBJ2-7|.|.|TRBV27
CASSSGAEQYF
TGTGCCAGCAGTTCGGGTGCCGAGCAGTACTTC
>TRBJ2-2|.|.|TRBV10-3
CAISESSSGELFF
TGTGCCATCAGTGAGTCGAGTTCCGGGGAGCTGTTTTTT
>TRBJ2-6|.|.|TRBV9
CASSVVSPGAGANVLTF
TGTGCCAGCAGCGTAGTCTCTCCAGGGGCCGGGGCCAACGTCCTGACTTTC
>TRBJ1-2|TRBD1|.|TRBV5-6
CASSLDRVDYGYTF
TGTGCCAGCAGTCTAGACAGGGTAGACTATGGCTACACCTTC
>TRBJ2-7|.|.|TRBV18
CASSPKDTGTYYEQYF
TGTGCCAGCTCACCCAAAGACACAGGGACCTACTACGAGCAGTACTTC
>TRBJ2-2|.|few|TRBV5-4
CASSLGWGRDTGELFF
TGTGCCAGCAGCCTTGGATGGGGGCGAGACACCGGGGAGCTGTTTTTT
>TRBJ2-7|TRBD2|.|TRBV5-1
CASSLVLAGADEQYF
TGCGCCAGCAGCTTAGTACTAGCGGGAGCAGACGAGCAGTACTTC